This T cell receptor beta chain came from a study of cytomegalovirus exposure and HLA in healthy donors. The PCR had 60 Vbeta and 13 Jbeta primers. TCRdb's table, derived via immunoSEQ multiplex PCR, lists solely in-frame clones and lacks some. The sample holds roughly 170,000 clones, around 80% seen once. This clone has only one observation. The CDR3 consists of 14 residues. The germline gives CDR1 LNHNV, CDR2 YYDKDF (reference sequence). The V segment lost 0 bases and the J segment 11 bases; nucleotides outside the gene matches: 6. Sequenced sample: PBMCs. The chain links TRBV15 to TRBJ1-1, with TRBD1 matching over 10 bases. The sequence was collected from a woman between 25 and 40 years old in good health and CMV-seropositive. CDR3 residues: CATSRDGTGVDAFF. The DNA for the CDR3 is TGTGCCACCAGCAGAGATGGGACAGGGGTTGATGCTTTCTTT.